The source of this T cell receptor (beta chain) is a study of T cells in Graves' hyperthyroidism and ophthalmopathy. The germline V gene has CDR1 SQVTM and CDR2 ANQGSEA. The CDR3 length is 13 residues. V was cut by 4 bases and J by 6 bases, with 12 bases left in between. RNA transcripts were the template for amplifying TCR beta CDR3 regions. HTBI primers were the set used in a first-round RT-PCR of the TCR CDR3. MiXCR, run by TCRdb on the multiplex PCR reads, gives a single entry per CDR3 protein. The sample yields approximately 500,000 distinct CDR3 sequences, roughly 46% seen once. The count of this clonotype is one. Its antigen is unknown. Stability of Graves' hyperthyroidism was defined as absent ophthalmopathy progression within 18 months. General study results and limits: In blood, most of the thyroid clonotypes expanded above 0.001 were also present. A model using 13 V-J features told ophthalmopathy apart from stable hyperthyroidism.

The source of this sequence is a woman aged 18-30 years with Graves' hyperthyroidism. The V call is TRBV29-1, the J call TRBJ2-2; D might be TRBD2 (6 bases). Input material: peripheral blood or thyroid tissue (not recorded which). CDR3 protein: CSVASWGAGELFF. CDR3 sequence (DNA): TGCAGCGTTGCTTCGTGGGGGGCCGGGGAGCTGTTTTTT.